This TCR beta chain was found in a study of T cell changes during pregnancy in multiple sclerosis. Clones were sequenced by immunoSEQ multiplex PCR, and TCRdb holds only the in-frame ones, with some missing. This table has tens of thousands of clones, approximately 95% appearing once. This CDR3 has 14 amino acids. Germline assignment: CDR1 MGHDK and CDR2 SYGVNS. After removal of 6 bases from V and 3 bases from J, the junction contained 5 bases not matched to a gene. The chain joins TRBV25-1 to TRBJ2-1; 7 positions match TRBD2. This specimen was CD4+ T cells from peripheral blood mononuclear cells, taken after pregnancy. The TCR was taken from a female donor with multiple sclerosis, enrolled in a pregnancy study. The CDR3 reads CASSERTSYNEQFF. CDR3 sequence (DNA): TGTGCCAGCAGCGAGAGGACTAGCTACAATGAGCAGTTCTTC.